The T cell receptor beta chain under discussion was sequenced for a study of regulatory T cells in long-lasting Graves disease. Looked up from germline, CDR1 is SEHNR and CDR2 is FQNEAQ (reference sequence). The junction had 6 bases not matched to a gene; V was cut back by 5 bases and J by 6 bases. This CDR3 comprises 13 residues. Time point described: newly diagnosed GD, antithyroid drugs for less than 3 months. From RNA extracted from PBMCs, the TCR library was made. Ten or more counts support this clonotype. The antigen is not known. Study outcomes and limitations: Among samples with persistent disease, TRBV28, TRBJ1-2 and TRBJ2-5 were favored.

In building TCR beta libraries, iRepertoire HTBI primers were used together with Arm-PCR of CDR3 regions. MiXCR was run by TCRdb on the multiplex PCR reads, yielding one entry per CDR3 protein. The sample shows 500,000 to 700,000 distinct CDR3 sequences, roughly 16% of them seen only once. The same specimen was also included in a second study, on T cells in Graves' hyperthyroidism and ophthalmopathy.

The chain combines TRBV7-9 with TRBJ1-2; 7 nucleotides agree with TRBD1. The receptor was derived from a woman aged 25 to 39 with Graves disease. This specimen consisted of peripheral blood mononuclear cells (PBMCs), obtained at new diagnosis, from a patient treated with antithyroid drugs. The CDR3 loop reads CASSQGEVDGYTF. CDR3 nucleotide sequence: TGTGCCAGCAGCCAGGGGGAAGTGGATGGCTACACCTTC.